This T cell receptor (beta chain) was profiled in a study of beta chain features in type 1 diabetes. General study findings and limits: There was a moderate but significant shortening of TCRB CDR3s in all four CD4+ subsets of Type 1 diabetes patients.

Trimming stripped 1 base from V and 0 bases from J, with 7 bases between. This CDR3 is built from 16 residues. The germline CDR1 and CDR2 sequences are SGHVS and FQNEAQ. The sequenced template was cDNA made from the entire isolated RNA. Libraries were prepared by immunoSEQ multiplex PCR; TCRdb keeps only in-frame clonotypes and omits some of them. The top ten hold more than 0.015% of the sample, which has 280,000 or so clones, 15% seen once. With regard to this clone: Its antigen is as yet unknown.

The specimen sequenced was naive CD4+ T cells from blood. The sequence came from a man between 18 and 29 years old with type 1 diabetes. J is TRBJ2-6 and V is TRBV7-8; a possible D gene is TRBD1 (5 bases). CDR3: CASSLGQHSGANVLTF. CDR3 bases: TGTGCCAGCAGCTTAGGACAGCACTCTGGGGCCAACGTCCTGACTTTC.